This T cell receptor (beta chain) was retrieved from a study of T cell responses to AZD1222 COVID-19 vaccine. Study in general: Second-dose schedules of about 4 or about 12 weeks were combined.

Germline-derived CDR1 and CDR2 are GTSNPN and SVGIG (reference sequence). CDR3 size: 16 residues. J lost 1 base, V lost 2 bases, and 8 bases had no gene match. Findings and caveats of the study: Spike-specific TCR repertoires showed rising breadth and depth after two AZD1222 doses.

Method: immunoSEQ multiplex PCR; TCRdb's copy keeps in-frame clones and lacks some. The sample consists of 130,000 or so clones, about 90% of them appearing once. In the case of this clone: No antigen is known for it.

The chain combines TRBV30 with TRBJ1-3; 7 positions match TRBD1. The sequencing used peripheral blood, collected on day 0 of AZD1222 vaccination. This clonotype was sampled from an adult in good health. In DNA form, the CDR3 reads TGTGCCTGGAGTTTGGGTCCAGGGGGATCTGGAAACACCATATATTTT. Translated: CAWSLGPGGSGNTIYF.